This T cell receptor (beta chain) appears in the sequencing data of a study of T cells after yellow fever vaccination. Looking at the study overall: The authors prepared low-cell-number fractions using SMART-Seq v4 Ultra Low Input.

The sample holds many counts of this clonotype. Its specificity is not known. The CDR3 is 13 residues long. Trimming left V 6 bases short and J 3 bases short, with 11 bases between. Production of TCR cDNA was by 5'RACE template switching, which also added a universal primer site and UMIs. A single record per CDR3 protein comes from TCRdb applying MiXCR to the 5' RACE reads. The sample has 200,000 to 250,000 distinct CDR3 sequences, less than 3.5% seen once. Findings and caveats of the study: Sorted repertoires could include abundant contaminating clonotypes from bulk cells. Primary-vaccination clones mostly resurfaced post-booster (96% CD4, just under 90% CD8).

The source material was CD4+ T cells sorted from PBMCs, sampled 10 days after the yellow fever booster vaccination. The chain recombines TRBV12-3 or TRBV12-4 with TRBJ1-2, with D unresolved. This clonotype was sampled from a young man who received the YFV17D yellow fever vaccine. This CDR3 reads CASSPTEYYGYTF. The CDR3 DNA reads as TGTGCCAGCAGCCCAACAGAGTACTATGGCTACACCTTC.